A selection of T cell receptor beta chains follows, all from one sample in a study of blood T cell repertoires in COVID-19. Sequenced by immunoSEQ multiplex PCR; TCRdb stores in-frame clones only, minus some. The sample shows more than 30,000 clones, roughly 88% of them seen only once. Sequencing used peripheral blood. The receptors stem from a man aged 60 to 75 with active COVID-19. The CDR3 runs from the conserved cysteine through the conserved F or W. A D gene is named only where the DNA matches it firmly. Only part of the rows carry a size: once, few, many, or a class if the clone is expanded.

clone size	V gene	D gene	J gene	CDR3 DNA	CDR3 protein
NA	TRBV9	NA	TRBJ2-1	TGTGCCAGTAGCGGCCGGAGCTCCTACAATGAGCAGTTCTTC	CASSGRSSYNEQFF
NA	TRBV19	NA	TRBJ2-4	TGTGCCAGTAGAGAAGATACCGGGAAAATCAAGTACTTC	CASREDTGKIKYF
NA	TRBV30	NA	TRBJ1-4	TGTGCCTGGAGGGACATAGGCGTGAATGAAAAACTGTTTTTT	CAWRDIGVNEKLFF
NA	TRBV7-2	NA	TRBJ2-3	TGTGCCAGCAGCCCGAACAGGGTCAGCACAGATACGCAGTATTTT	CASSPNRVSTDTQYF
NA	TRBV5-1	NA	TRBJ2-5	TGCGCCAGCAGCTTGTCGGAGACCCAGTACTTC	CASSLSETQYF
NA	TRBV6-5	NA	TRBJ2-3	TGTGCCAGCAAGTTTGGGGGAGGTGGCCCAGATACGCAGTATTTT	CASKFGGGGPDTQYF
NA	TRBV4-2	NA	TRBJ2-1	TGTGCCAGCAGCCTCGAGGATCTACCTTCGGGGTACAATGAGCAGTTCTTC	CASSLEDLPSGYNEQFF
NA	TRBV5-4	NA	TRBJ1-6	TGTGCCAGCAGCTTGGGGCAGGGGAACGGTTCACCCCTCCACTTT	CASSLGQGNGSPLHF
few	TRBV5-1	NA	TRBJ1-6	TGCGCCAGCAGCTTGGTGCAGGCTGATAATTCACCCCTCCACTTT	CASSLVQADNSPLHF
NA	TRBV2	NA	TRBJ2-1	TGTGCCAGCATTTTAGCCCCCGAATACAATGAGCAGTTCTTC	CASILAPEYNEQFF
NA	TRBV2	NA	TRBJ1-1	TGTGCCAGCAAACCACAGGGCGGGAACACTGAAGCTTTCTTT	CASKPQGGNTEAFF
NA	TRBV30	TRBD2	TRBJ2-2	TGTGCCTGGAGTGAAATTAGCGGGATATCCGGGGAGCTGTTTTTT	CAWSEISGISGELFF
NA	TRBV7-2	TRBD2	TRBJ2-1	TGTGCCAGCAGCTCCGGGATAGCGGGTTACAATGAGCAGTTCTTC	CASSSGIAGYNEQFF
few	TRBV5-1	NA	TRBJ2-2	TGCGCCAGCAGCCTATTACCGGGGGTCGCAAACACCGGGGAGCTGTTTTTT	CASSLLPGVANTGELFF
NA	TRBV7-9	TRBD1	TRBJ1-4	TGTGCCAGCAGCTTGGGACAGGGGGCGGAGGAAAAACTGTTTTTT	CASSLGQGAEEKLFF
NA	TRBV2	NA	TRBJ2-2	TGTGCCAGCAGGCGGGACTCTGGGAACGGGGAGCTGTTTTTT	CASRRDSGNGELFF
NA	TRBV2	NA	TRBJ1-5	TGTGCCAGCGGTCAAGACAGTAGCAATCAGCCCCAGCATTTT	CASGQDSSNQPQHF
NA	TRBV6-5	NA	TRBJ2-7	TGTGCCAGCGAGGACAGCTTCTCCTACGAGCAGTACTTC	CASEDSFSYEQYF
NA	TRBV6-2/TRBV6-3	TRBD1	TRBJ2-5	TGTGCCAGCAGTCAGACAGGGTTGACCCAGTACTTC	CASSQTGLTQYF
NA	TRBV5-4	TRBD2	TRBJ2-2	TGTGCCAGCAGTTACCCTACTAGCGGGAAGTCCGGGGAGCTGTTTTTT	CASSYPTSGKSGELFF
NA	TRBV28	TRBD1	TRBJ2-1	TGTGCCAGCCTAACCGGGACAGCCTACAATGAGCAGTTCTTC	CASLTGTAYNEQFF
NA	TRBV7-3	TRBD2	TRBJ2-3	TGTGCCAGCAGCGTTAGCGGGATCCGCACAGATACGCAGTATTTT	CASSVSGIRTDTQYF
NA	TRBV18	TRBD1	TRBJ1-1	TGTGCCAGCTCAACCCGGACAGGGGATAACACTGAAGCTTTCTTT	CASSTRTGDNTEAFF
NA	TRBV5-1	NA	TRBJ1-2	TGCGCCAGCAGCTTTGGGCCTAACTATGGCTACACCTTC	CASSFGPNYGYTF
NA	TRBV2	NA	TRBJ2-7	TGTGCCAGCAGTTTGGGGTCGGGAGCCTACGAGCAGTACTTC	CASSLGSGAYEQYF
NA	TRBV4-1	NA	TRBJ2-2	TGCGCCAGCAGCCCCCAGACCCGGGACATCCTAGCCGGGGAGCTGTTTTTT	CASSPQTRDILAGELFF
NA	TRBV2	NA	TRBJ2-6	TGTGCCAGCAGTGCGGGCAGGGGCGCCTCTGGGGCCAACGTCCTGACTTTC	CASSAGRGASGANVLTF
NA	TRBV19	NA	TRBJ1-1	TGTGCCAGTAGTATCGGGGGACTCCAGAACACTGAAGCTTTCTTT	CASSIGGLQNTEAFF
NA	TRBV5-6	NA	TRBJ1-2	TGTGCCAGCAGGGAGCTCTCTAAGATGGAGAACTATGGCTACACCTTC	CASRELSKMENYGYTF
NA	TRBV28	NA	TRBJ2-7	TGTGCCAGCAGTTTGCCTCCGTTGGAGAGCTCCTACGAGCAGTACTTC	CASSLPPLESSYEQYF
NA	TRBV9	TRBD2	TRBJ2-1	TGTGCCAGCAGCCGGACTAGCGGGAGTTACAATGAGCAGTTCTTC	CASSRTSGSYNEQFF
NA	TRBV6-5	NA	TRBJ1-2	TGTGCCAGCAGGGACTACCCGGCGGGTGGCTACACCTTC	CASRDYPAGGYTF
NA	TRBV21-1	NA	TRBJ2-7	TGTGCCAGCAGCAACGAGTCGGAAAACAGGCGCCGGCTGTTCTACGAGCAGTACTTC	CASSNESENRRRLFYEQYF
once	TRBV30	NA	TRBJ2-5	TGTGCCTGGAGTGCAGGGGACCGGGACAACCAAGAGACCCAGTACTTC	CAWSAGDRDNQETQYF
NA	TRBV4-3	TRBD1	TRBJ1-2	TGCGCCAGCAGCCAAGCTAGGGGGGACAGGGATGGCTACACCTTC	CASSQARGDRDGYTF
NA	TRBV19	NA	TRBJ1-1	TGTGCCAGTAGTGATCCGGGACTCCAGAACACTGAAGCTTTCTTT	CASSDPGLQNTEAFF
NA	TRBV11-3	NA	TRBJ2-2	TGTGCCAGCAGCTCTTCTTTTTATCGCGGGAACGCGAACACCGGGGAGCTGTTTTTT	CASSSSFYRGNANTGELFF
NA	TRBV6-4	NA	TRBJ2-3	TGTGCCAGCAGTGATGGGGAGGCGGATACGCAGTATTTT	CASSDGEADTQYF
NA	TRBV9	NA	TRBJ2-5	TGTGCCAGCAGCCCCAGACACCAACAAGAGACCCAGTACTTC	CASSPRHQQETQYF
NA	TRBV28	NA	TRBJ2-7	TGTGCCAGCAATAATATGTACGAGCAGTACTTC	CASNNMYEQYF
NA	TRBV19	NA	TRBJ2-5	TGTGCCAGTAGCAGGGACTTGGAGCAGCAAGAGACCCAGTACTTC	CASSRDLEQQETQYF
NA	TRBV3-1/TRBV3-2	NA	TRBJ2-5	TGTGCCAGCAGCCAAGAGAGCGGGCCGGGGGCCCAGTACTTC	CASSQESGPGAQYF
NA	TRBV11-2	TRBD2	TRBJ2-1	TGTGCCAGCAGACCTTCTAGCGGTAGCTCCTACAATGAGCAGTTCTTC	CASRPSSGSSYNEQFF
NA	TRBV2	NA	TRBJ1-5	TGTGCCAGCAGTGGCGGCGGCAATCAGCCCCAGCATTTT	CASSGGGNQPQHF
NA	TRBV24-1	NA	TRBJ1-2	TGTGCCGCACGGGGGGAGGGGACGGCTTTATTCTATGGCTACACCTTC	CAARGEGTALFYGYTF
NA	TRBV6-1	TRBD1	TRBJ2-7	TGTGCCAGCAGTGAATTGGGAGGGACAGGGATCTACGAGCAGTACTTC	CASSELGGTGIYEQYF
NA	TRBV3-1/TRBV3-2	TRBD2	TRBJ2-7	TGTGCCAGCAGCCTGAGCGGGACGGGAGCCTACGAGCAGTACTTC	CASSLSGTGAYEQYF
NA	TRBV6-4	NA	TRBJ1-5	TGTGCCAGCAGTATATGCGGGGGGGGAAGACAGCCCCAGCATTTT	CASSICGGGRQPQHF
NA	TRBV12-3/TRBV12-4	NA	TRBJ1-2	TGTGCCAGCAGTCCACACAGTGTGGAAGGCTACACCTTC	CASSPHSVEGYTF
NA	TRBV12-3/TRBV12-4	NA	TRBJ1-2	TGTGCCAGCAGTTTGGGCCAAACCTATGGCTACACCTTC	CASSLGQTYGYTF
once	TRBV9	NA	TRBJ1-1	TGTGCCAGCAGCCCTAACCCAGGGTACACTGAAGCTTTCTTT	CASSPNPGYTEAFF
NA	TRBV5-4	TRBD1	TRBJ1-1	TGTGCCAGCAGCCCCGGGACAGGGCGGGTCCCTGAAGCTTTCTTT	CASSPGTGRVPEAFF
NA	TRBV2	NA	TRBJ2-7	TGTGCCAGCAGTGGCCTCGGCTACGAGCAGTACTTC	CASSGLGYEQYF
once	TRBV7-8	NA	TRBJ2-1	TGTGCCAGCAGCTTACTGCTTAGGGGGTCCTACAATGAGCAGTTCTTC	CASSLLLRGSYNEQFF
NA	TRBV30	TRBD1	TRBJ2-6	TGTGCCTGGTGGGGACAGGGAGTTCGTGGGGCCAACGTCCTGACTTTC	CAWWGQGVRGANVLTF
NA	TRBV10-3	TRBD1	TRBJ2-5	TGTGCCATCAGTGACTCAGGGGGCGCTGAAGAGACCCAGTACTTC	CAISDSGGAEETQYF
few	TRBV12-3/TRBV12-4	NA	TRBJ1-5	TGTGCCAGCAGTTTCCAAGAGGATCAGCCCCAGCATTTT	CASSFQEDQPQHF
NA	TRBV5-1	TRBD2	TRBJ2-2	TGCGCCAGCAGCTTAGGCGGGAGCGACACCGGGGAGCTGTTTTTT	CASSLGGSDTGELFF
NA	TRBV5-5	TRBD2	TRBJ2-1	TGTGCCAGCAGGGCTAGCGGCGGGGGGCTCAATGAGCAGTTCTTC	CASRASGGGLNEQFF